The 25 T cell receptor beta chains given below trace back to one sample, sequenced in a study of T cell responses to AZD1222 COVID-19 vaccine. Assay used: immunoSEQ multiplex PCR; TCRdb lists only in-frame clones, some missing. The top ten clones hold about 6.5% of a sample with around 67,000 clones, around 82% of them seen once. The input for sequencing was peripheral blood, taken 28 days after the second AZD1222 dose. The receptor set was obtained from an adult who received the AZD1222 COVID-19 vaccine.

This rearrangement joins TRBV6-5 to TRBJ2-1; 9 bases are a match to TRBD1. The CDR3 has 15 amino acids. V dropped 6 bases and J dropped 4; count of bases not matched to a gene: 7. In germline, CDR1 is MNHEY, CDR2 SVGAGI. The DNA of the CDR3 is TGTGCCAGCAGCGCGGGACAGGGACCTTACAATGAGCAGTTCTTC. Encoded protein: CASSAGQGPYNEQFF.

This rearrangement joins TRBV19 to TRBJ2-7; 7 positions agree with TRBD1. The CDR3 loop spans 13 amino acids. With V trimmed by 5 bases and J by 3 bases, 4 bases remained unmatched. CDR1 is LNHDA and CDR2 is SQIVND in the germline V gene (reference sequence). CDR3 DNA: TGTGCCAGTAGTCCGGGGACAGTCTACGAGCAGTACTTC. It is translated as CASSPGTVYEQYF.

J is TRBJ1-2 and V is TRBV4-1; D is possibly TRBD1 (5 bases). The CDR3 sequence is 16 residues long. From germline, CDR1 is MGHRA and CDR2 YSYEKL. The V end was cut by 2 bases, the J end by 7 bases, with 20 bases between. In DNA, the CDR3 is TGCGCCAGCAGCCAACCCCAGGGTCGGGGCTTAGCTGGCTACACCTTC. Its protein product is CASSQPQGRGLAGYTF.

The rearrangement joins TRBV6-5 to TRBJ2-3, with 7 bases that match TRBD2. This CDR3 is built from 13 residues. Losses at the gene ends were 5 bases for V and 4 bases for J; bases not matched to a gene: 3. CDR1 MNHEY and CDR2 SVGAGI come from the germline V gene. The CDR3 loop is CASSPLAPDTQYF. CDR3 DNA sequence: TGTGCCAGCAGTCCACTAGCGCCAGATACGCAGTATTTT.

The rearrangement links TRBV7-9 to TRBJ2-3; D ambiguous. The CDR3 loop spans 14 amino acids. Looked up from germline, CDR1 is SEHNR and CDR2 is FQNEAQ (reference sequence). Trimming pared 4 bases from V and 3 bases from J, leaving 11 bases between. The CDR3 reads CASSSLAPTDTQYF. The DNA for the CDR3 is TGTGCCAGCAGCTCCCTGGCCCCGACAGATACGCAGTATTTT.

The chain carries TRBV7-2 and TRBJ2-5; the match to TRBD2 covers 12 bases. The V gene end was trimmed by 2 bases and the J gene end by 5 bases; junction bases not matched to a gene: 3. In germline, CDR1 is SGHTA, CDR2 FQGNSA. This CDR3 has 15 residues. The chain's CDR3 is CASSLSSGGVETQYF. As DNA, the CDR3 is TGTGCCAGCAGCTTATCTAGCGGGGGGGTTGAGACCCAGTACTTC.

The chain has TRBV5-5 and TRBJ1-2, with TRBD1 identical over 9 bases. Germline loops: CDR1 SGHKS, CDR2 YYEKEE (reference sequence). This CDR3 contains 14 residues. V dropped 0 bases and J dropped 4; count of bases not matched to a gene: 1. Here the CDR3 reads CASSLGQGVYGYTF. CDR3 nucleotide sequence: TGTGCCAGCAGCTTGGGACAGGGGGTCTATGGCTACACCTTC.

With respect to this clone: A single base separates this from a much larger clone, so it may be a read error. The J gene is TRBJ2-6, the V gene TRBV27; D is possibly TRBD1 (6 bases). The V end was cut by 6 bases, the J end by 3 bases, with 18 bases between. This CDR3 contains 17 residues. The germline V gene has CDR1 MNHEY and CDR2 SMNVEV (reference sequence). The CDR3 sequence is CASSDRLGAGGANVLTF. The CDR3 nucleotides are TGTGCCAGCAGCGATAGACTGGGGGCGGGTGGGGCCAACGTCCTGACTTTC.

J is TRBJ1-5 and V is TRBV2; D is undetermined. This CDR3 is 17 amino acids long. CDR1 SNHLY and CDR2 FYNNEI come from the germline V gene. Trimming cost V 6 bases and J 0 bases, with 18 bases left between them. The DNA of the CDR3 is TGTGCCAGCAGCGGCGGATTTCCCTATAGTAGCAATCAGCCCCAGCATTTT. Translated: CASSGGFPYSSNQPQHF.

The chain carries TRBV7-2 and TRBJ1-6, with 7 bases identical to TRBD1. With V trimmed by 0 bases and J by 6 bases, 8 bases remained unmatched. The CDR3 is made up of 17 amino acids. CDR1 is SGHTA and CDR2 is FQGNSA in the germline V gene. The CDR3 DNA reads TGTGCCAGCAGCTTAGCGGAGGTGACAGGGAGTAATTCACCCCTCCACTTT. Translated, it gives CASSLAEVTGSNSPLHF.

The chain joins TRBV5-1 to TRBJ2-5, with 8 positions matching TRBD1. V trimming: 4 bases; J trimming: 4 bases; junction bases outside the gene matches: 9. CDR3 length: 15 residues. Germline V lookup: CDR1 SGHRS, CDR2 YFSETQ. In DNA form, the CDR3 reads TGCGCCAGCAGCATTGCAGGGGGCTGGGGAGAGACCCAGTACTTC. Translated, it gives CASSIAGGWGETQYF.

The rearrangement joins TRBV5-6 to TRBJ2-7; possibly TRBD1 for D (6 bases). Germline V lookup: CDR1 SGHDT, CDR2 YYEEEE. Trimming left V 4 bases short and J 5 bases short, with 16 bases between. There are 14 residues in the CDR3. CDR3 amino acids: CASSLVGGRNEQYF. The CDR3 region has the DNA TGTGCCAGCAGCCTCGTTGGGGGCAGGAACGAGCAGTACTTC.

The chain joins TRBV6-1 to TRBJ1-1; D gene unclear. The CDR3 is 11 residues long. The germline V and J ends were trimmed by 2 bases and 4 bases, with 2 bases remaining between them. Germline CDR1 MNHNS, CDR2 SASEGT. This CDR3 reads CASSEITEAFF. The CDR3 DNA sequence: TGTGCCAGCAGTGAAATCACTGAAGCTTTCTTT.

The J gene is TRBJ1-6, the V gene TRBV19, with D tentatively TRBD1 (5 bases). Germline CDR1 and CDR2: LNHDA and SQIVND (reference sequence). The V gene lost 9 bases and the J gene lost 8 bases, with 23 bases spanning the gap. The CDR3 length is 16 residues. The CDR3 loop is CARPCGRGQGYSPLHF. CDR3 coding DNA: TGTGCCAGACCCTGTGGGAGAGGCCAGGGATATTCACCCCTCCACTTT.

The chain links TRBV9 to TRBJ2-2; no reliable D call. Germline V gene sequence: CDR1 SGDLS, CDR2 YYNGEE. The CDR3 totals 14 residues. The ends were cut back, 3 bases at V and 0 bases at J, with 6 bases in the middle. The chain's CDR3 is CASSDPANTGELFF. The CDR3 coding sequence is TGTGCCAGCAGCGACCCAGCGAACACCGGGGAGCTGTTTTTT.

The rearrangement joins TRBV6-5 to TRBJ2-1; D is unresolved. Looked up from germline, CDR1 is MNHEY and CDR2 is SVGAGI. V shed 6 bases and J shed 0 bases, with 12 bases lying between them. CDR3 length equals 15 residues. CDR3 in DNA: TGTGCCAGCAGCCCCACTGCATTCTCCTACAATGAGCAGTTCTTC. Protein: CASSPTAFSYNEQFF.

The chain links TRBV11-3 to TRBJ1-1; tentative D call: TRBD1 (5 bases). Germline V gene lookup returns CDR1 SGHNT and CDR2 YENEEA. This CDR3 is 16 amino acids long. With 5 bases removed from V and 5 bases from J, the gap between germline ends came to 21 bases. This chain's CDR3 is CASSQGSGGVKTEAFF. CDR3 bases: TGTGCCAGCAGCCAAGGGAGTGGAGGGGTTAAGACTGAAGCTTTCTTT.

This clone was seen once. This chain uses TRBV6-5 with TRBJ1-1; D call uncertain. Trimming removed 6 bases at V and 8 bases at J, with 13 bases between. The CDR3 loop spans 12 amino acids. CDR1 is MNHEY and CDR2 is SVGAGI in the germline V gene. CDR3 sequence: CASSAREREAFF. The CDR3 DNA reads TGTGCCAGCAGCGCCCGGGAGAGGGAAGCTTTCTTT.

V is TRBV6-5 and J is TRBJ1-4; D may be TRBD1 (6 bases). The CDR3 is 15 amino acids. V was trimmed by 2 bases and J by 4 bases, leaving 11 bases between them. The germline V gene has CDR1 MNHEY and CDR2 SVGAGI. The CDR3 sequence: CASSYKTGYNEKLFF. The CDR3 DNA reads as TGTGCCAGCAGTTACAAAACAGGGTATAATGAAAAACTGTTTTTT.

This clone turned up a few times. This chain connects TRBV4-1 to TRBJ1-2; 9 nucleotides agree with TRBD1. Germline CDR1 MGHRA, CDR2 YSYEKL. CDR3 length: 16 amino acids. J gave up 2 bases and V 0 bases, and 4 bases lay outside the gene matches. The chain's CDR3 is CASSQDPGTGNYGYTF. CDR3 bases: TGCGCCAGCAGCCAAGACCCCGGGACAGGGAACTATGGCTACACCTTC.

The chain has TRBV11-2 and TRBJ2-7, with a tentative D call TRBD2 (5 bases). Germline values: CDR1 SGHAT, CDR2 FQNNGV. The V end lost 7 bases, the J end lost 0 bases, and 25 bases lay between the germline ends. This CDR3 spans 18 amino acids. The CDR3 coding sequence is TGTGCCAGCAAGCTTAGGTCCGAAGGACTTCAAAGCTCCTACGAGCAGTACTTC. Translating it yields CASKLRSEGLQSSYEQYF.

This CDR3 is CASTPGASLNSPLHF. The CDR3 nucleotides read TGTGCCAGCACCCCTGGGGCGTCCCTTAATTCACCCCTCCACTTT. The rearrangement links TRBV7-9 to TRBJ1-6; perhaps TRBD1 as D (5 bases). V was clipped by 7 bases and J by 6 bases, with 16 bases between them. CDR3 size: 15 residues. Per the germline V gene, CDR1 is SEHNR and CDR2 is FQNEAQ (reference sequence).

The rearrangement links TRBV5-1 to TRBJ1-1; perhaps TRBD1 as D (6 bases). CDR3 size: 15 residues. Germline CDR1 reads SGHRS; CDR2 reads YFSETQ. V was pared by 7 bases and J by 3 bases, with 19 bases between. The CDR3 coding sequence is TGCGCCAGCCAGGAGGGGGGCAGGCGGGACACTGAAGCTTTCTTT. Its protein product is CASQEGGRRDTEAFF.

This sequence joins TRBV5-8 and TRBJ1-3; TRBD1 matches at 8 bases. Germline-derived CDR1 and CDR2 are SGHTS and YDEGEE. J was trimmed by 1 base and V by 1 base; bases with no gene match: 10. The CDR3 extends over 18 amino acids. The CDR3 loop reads CASSLPAWQGASGNTIYF. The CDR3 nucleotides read TGTGCCAGCAGCTTGCCCGCCTGGCAGGGGGCATCTGGAAACACCATATATTTT.

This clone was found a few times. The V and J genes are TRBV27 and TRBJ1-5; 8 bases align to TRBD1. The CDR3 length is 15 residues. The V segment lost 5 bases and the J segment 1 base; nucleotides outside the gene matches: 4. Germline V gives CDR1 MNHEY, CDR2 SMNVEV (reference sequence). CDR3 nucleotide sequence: TGTGCCAGCAGTCCATGGACAGGGAGCAATCAGCCCCAGCATTTT. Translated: CASSPWTGSNQPQHF.